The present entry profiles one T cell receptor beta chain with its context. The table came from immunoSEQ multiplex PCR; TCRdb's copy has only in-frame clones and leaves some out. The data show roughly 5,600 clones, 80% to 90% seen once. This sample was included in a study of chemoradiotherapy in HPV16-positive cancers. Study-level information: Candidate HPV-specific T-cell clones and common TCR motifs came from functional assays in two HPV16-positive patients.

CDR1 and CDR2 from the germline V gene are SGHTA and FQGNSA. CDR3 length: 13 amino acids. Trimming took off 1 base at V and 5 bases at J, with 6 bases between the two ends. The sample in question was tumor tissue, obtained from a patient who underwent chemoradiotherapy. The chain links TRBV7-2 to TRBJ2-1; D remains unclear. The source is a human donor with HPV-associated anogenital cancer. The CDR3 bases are TGTGCCAGCAGCTTAGATTACGACAATGAGCAGTTCTTC. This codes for CASSLDYDNEQFF.